A selection of T cell receptor beta chains follows, all from one sample in a study of blood T cell repertoires in COVID-19. The data were produced by immunoSEQ multiplex PCR, yet TCRdb's version contains in-frame clones alone and is incomplete. The sample lists around 220,000 clones, about nine tenths seen once, with around 6% in the top ten. Sequencing used PBMCs or T cells enriched from blood (not recorded which). All receptors come from a woman aged 30 to 39 with acute COVID-19. CDR3s include the opening cysteine and the closing phenylalanine or tryptophan. A D gene is named only where the DNA matches it firmly. Only some rows state a clone size, as once, few, many or a class for expanded clones.

CDR3nt: TGTGCCAGCAGGAAGACAGGGAGGAATCAGCCCCAGCATTTT; CDR3aa: CASRKTGRNQPQHF; j_gene: TRBJ1-5; d_gene: TRBD1; abundance: -; v_gene: TRBV6-4
CDR3nt: TGTGCCAGCAAGCGCGGAGCGGGAGAGGTGTTCTTC; CDR3aa: CASKRGAGEVFF; j_gene: TRBJ2-1; d_gene: TRBD2; abundance: once; v_gene: TRBV6-5
CDR3nt: TGTGCCAGTAGATCAGCCGGGACAGGGGGGAACTACGAGCAGTACTTC; CDR3aa: CASRSAGTGGNYEQYF; j_gene: TRBJ2-7; d_gene: TRBD1; abundance: -; v_gene: TRBV19
CDR3nt: TGTGCCAGCAGCTCCCGGGGAGACCTAAGGGTCAATGAGCAGTTCTTC; CDR3aa: CASSSRGDLRVNEQFF; j_gene: TRBJ2-1; d_gene: -; abundance: -; v_gene: TRBV11-2
CDR3nt: TGTGCCAGCATTGGCCATATGAACACTGAAGCTTTCTTT; CDR3aa: CASIGHMNTEAFF; j_gene: TRBJ1-1; d_gene: -; abundance: -; v_gene: TRBV28
CDR3nt: TGCGCCAGCAGCCAGGCACAGGGTTCCTACGAGCAGTACTTC; CDR3aa: CASSQAQGSYEQYF; j_gene: TRBJ2-7; d_gene: -; abundance: -; v_gene: TRBV4-3
CDR3nt: TGTGCCAGCAGCCAAACTACTCTGGATACGCAGTATTTT; CDR3aa: CASSQTTLDTQYF; j_gene: TRBJ2-3; d_gene: -; abundance: once; v_gene: TRBV3-1/TRBV3-2
CDR3nt: TGTGCCAGCAGTGAAGGAGCGGGAGACGAGCAGTACTTC; CDR3aa: CASSEGAGDEQYF; j_gene: TRBJ2-7; d_gene: TRBD2; abundance: -; v_gene: TRBV2
CDR3nt: TGTGCCACCAGTGATAACAGGGGGCGCGGGGTAGATACGCAGTATTTT; CDR3aa: CATSDNRGRGVDTQYF; j_gene: TRBJ2-3; d_gene: TRBD1; abundance: -; v_gene: TRBV24-1
CDR3nt: TGCGCCAGCGAACCGGGACAGGGGACTGATACGCAGTATTTT; CDR3aa: CASEPGQGTDTQYF; j_gene: TRBJ2-3; d_gene: TRBD1; abundance: -; v_gene: TRBV5-1
CDR3nt: TGTGCCAGCGCTCTTGGTCAGGGTGCAATGGCACCCCTCCACTTT; CDR3aa: CASALGQGAMAPLHF; j_gene: TRBJ1-6; d_gene: -; abundance: -; v_gene: TRBV7-6
CDR3nt: TGTGCCAGCAGCCCTTGGAGGGCCAGGAGGGGAGAGACCCAGTACTTC; CDR3aa: CASSPWRARRGETQYF; j_gene: TRBJ2-5; d_gene: -; abundance: once; v_gene: TRBV11-2
CDR3nt: TGTGCCAGCAGTTTTTCCGGGACAGGGAGAACAGATACGCAGTATTTT; CDR3aa: CASSFSGTGRTDTQYF; j_gene: TRBJ2-3; d_gene: TRBD1; abundance: -; v_gene: TRBV6-5
CDR3nt: TGTGCCAGCAGCCGAAGGACTAGCGGCATAACCTCATCCTACAATGAGCAGTTCTTC; CDR3aa: CASSRRTSGITSSYNEQFF; j_gene: TRBJ2-1; d_gene: TRBD2; abundance: -; v_gene: TRBV3-1/TRBV3-2
CDR3nt: TGTGCCAGCAGCTCGTACAGGGGACCCGGGGAGCTGTTTTTT; CDR3aa: CASSSYRGPGELFF; j_gene: TRBJ2-2; d_gene: TRBD1; abundance: -; v_gene: TRBV7-3
CDR3nt: TGCGCCAGCAGCCAAGGTAGGGACAGCAAAAACACTGAAGCTTTCTTT; CDR3aa: CASSQGRDSKNTEAFF; j_gene: TRBJ1-1; d_gene: TRBD1; abundance: -; v_gene: TRBV4-1
CDR3nt: TGTGCCAGCAGCTTAGATTATGGAGGGTCGGGCGATTGGACCTTC; CDR3aa: CASSLDYGGSGDWTF; j_gene: TRBJ1-2; d_gene: -; abundance: -; v_gene: TRBV11-2
CDR3nt: TGCGCCAGCAGCTTGGACAGGGTTGGAGATACGCAGTATTTT; CDR3aa: CASSLDRVGDTQYF; j_gene: TRBJ2-3; d_gene: -; abundance: -; v_gene: TRBV5-1
CDR3nt: TGTGCCAGCAGCCTAGGAGGGATCGATGGGGAGACCCAGTACTTC; CDR3aa: CASSLGGIDGETQYF; j_gene: TRBJ2-5; d_gene: -; abundance: once; v_gene: TRBV7-3
CDR3nt: TGTGCCAGCAGCCAGGGACAATCTAATTCACCCCTCCACTTT; CDR3aa: CASSQGQSNSPLHF; j_gene: TRBJ1-6; d_gene: -; abundance: -; v_gene: TRBV7-3
CDR3nt: TGTGCCAGCAGCCAAACATCGAATGAGCGTGAAGCTTTCTTT; CDR3aa: CASSQTSNEREAFF; j_gene: TRBJ1-1; d_gene: -; abundance: -; v_gene: TRBV7-3
CDR3nt: TGTGCCATCAGGCGAGAGGAGAACTACGAGCAGTACTTC; CDR3aa: CAIRREENYEQYF; j_gene: TRBJ2-7; d_gene: -; abundance: -; v_gene: TRBV10-3
CDR3nt: TGTGCCAGCAGCTTGGGGGGACAGGGGTGGTCACCCCTCCACTTT; CDR3aa: CASSLGGQGWSPLHF; j_gene: TRBJ1-6; d_gene: TRBD1; abundance: -; v_gene: TRBV5-5
CDR3nt: TGTGCCACCAGTGTCGGAGGGGGACTAGCGGGAGTGGCAGAGACCCAGTACTTC; CDR3aa: CATSVGGGLAGVAETQYF; j_gene: TRBJ2-5; d_gene: TRBD2; abundance: -; v_gene: TRBV24-1
CDR3nt: TGTGCCAGCAGCCCCTTCGGGACGGGGGGTGAGCAGTTCTTC; CDR3aa: CASSPFGTGGEQFF; j_gene: TRBJ2-1; d_gene: TRBD2; abundance: -; v_gene: TRBV7-3
CDR3nt: TGTGCCTGGAGTGTACTAGCGGGGCCCGGGGAGCTGTTTTTT; CDR3aa: CAWSVLAGPGELFF; j_gene: TRBJ2-2; d_gene: TRBD2; abundance: -; v_gene: TRBV30
CDR3nt: TGCGCCAGCAGCCAAGACTCAGGGAATGAAAAACTGTTTTTT; CDR3aa: CASSQDSGNEKLFF; j_gene: TRBJ1-4; d_gene: -; abundance: -; v_gene: TRBV4-1
CDR3nt: TGTGCCAGCAGTTACGCGGGGCGTTCCTACGAGCAGTACTTC; CDR3aa: CASSYAGRSYEQYF; j_gene: TRBJ2-7; d_gene: -; abundance: -; v_gene: TRBV6-2/TRBV6-3
CDR3nt: TGTGCCAGCAGCTCTCGGGGACTGAATACGCAGTATTTT; CDR3aa: CASSSRGLNTQYF; j_gene: TRBJ2-3; d_gene: -; abundance: once; v_gene: TRBV9
CDR3nt: TGTGCCAGCAGGGGACAGGCAAACTATGGCTACACCTTC; CDR3aa: CASRGQANYGYTF; j_gene: TRBJ1-2; d_gene: TRBD1; abundance: -; v_gene: TRBV28
CDR3nt: TGTGCCAGCAGTTATGATCCGGACATGAACACTGAAGCTTTCTTT; CDR3aa: CASSYDPDMNTEAFF; j_gene: TRBJ1-1; d_gene: -; abundance: once; v_gene: TRBV6-5
CDR3nt: TGTGCCAGCAGTTCTGACAGGGGATATGGCTACACCTTC; CDR3aa: CASSSDRGYGYTF; j_gene: TRBJ1-2; d_gene: TRBD1; abundance: -; v_gene: TRBV2